This TCR beta chain is from a study of lymphopenia after photon versus proton radiotherapy. Study-level findings and limits: Oligoclonal CD8+ Temra expansion after nadir drove photon patients' diversity drop. Post-nadir TCR diversity decline inversely tracked overall survival among those who died. Relative stability marked proton patients; photon patients lost diversity and naive cells. Only patients who died were analyzed for survival; proton advantage is unproven.

Clones were sequenced by immunoSEQ multiplex PCR, and TCRdb holds only the in-frame ones, with some missing. This sample has roughly 150,000 clones; 80% to 90% occur once, and the top ten carry approximately 4.6%. Turning to this clone: Its specificity is unknown.

The germline gives CDR1 MNHEY, CDR2 SMNVEV (reference sequence). V was clipped by 8 bases and J by 0 bases, with 8 bases between them. The CDR3 length is 12 residues. The rearrangement uses TRBV27 and TRBJ2-7; D remains unclear. The sequence came from a man aged 50-60 years with gastric cancer. The specimen was peripheral blood, collected from a patient treated with photon-based radiotherapy. The CDR3: CASSSSSYEQYF. CDR3 nucleotide sequence: TGTGCCAGCTCCTCAAGCTCCTACGAGCAGTACTTC.